This TCR beta chain was recorded in a study of control samples from healthy donors and cancer patients. Using immunoSEQ multiplex PCR, the repertoire was profiled, and TCRdb retains in-frame clones only, with some absent. The sample contains 150,000 to 200,000 clones, roughly 94% of which appear only once. V was shortened by 4 bases and J by 3 bases, with 10 bases between the two germline ends. This CDR3 has 13 residues. Germline-derived CDR1 and CDR2 are SGHTA and FQGNSA. The gene calls are TRBV7-2 and TRBJ2-7; no clear D. The receptor was derived from a woman in her forties in good health. Material for sequencing was blood. In nucleotides, the CDR3 is TGTGCCAGCAGCTCAGCCAAGGGCTACGAGCAGTACTTC. It yields the protein CASSSAKGYEQYF.